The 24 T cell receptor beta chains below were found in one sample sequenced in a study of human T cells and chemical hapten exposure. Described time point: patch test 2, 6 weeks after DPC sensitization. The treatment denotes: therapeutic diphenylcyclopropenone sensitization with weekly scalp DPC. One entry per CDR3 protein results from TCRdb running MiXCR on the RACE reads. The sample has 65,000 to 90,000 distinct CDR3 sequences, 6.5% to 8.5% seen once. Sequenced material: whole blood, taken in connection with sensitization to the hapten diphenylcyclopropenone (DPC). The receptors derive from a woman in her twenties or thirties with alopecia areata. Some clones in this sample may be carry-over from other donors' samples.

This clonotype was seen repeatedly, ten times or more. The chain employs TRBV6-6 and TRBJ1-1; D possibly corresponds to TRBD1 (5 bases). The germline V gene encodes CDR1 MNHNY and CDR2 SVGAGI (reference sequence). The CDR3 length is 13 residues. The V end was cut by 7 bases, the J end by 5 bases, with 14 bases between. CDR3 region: CASTGGKATEAFF. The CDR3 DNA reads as TGTGCCAGCACGGGGGGGAAAGCGACTGAAGCTTTCTTT.

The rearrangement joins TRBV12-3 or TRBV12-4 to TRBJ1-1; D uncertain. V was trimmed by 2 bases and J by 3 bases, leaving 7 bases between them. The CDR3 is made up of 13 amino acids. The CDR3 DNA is TGTGCCAGCAGTTTAAGAGCAGACACTGAAGCTTTCTTT. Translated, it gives CASSLRADTEAFF.

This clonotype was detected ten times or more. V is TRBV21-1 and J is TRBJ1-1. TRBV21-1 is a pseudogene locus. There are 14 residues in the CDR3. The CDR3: CASSKETRHTEAFF. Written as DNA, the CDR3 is TGTGCCAGCAGCAAAGAGACAAGACATACTGAAGCTTTCTTT.

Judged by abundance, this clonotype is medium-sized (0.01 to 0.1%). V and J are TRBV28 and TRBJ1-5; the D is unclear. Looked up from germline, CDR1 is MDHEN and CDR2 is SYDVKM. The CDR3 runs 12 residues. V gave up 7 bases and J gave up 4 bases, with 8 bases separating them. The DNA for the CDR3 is TGTGCCAGCACTGGCCGTAATCAGCCCCAGCATTTT. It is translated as CASTGRNQPQHF.

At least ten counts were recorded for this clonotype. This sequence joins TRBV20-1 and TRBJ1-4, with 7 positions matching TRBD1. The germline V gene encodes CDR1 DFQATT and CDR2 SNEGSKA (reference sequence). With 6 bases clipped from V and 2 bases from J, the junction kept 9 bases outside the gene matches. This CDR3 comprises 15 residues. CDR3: CSATDREYTNEKLFF. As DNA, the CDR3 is TGCAGTGCCACCGACAGGGAATATACTAATGAAAAACTGTTTTTT.

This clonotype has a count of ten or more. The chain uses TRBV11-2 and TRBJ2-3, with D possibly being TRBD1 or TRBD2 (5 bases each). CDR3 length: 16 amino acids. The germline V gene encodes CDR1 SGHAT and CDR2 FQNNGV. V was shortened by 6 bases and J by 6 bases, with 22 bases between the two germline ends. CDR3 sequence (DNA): TGTGCCAGCAGTTCGAACCGGGACGGTTGGCGGGATACGCAGTATTTT. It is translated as CASSSNRDGWRDTQYF.

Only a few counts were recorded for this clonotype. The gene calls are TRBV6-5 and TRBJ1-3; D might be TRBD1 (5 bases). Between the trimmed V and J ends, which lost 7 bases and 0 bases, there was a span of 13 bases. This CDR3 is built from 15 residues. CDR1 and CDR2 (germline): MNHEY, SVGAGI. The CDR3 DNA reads TGTGCCAGCACACCCAGGGACCTCTCTGGAAACACCATATATTTT. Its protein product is CASTPRDLSGNTIYF.

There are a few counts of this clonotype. CDR3 amino acids: CASSLDGGHNQPQHF. CDR3 in DNA: TGTGCCAGCAGCTTAGATGGGGGGCACAATCAGCCCCAGCATTTT. The chain recombines TRBV11-2 with TRBJ1-5, with D possibly matching TRBD1 (6 bases). Between the trimmed V and J ends, which lost 0 bases and 3 bases, there was a span of 9 bases. Germline CDR1 and CDR2: SGHAT and FQNNGV. The CDR3 is made up of 15 amino acids. The variable domain in full, completed from reference TRBV11-2 and TRBJ1-5, reads EAGVAQSPRYKIIEKRQSVAFWCNPISGHATLYWYQQILGQGPKLLIQFQNNGVVDDSQLPKDRFSAERLKGVDSTLKIQPAKLEDSAVYLCASSLDGGHNQPQHFGDGTRLSIL.

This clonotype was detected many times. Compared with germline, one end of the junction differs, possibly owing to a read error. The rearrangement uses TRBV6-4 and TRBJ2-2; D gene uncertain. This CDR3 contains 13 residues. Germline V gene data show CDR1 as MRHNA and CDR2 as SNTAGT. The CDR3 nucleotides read TGTGCCAGCAGTGACTCGAACGCCGGGGAGCTGTTTTTT. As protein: CASSDSNAGELFF.

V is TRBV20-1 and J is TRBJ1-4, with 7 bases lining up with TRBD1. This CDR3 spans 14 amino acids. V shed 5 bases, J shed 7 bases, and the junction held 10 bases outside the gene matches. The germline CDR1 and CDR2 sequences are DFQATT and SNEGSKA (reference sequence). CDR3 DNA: TGCAGTGCTGGACGACAGGGTATTTCTGAAAAACTGTTTTTT. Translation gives CSAGRQGISEKLFF.

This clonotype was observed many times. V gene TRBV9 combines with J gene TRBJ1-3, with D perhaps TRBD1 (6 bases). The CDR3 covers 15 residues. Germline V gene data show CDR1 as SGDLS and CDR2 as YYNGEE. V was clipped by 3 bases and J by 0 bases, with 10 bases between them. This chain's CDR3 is CASSAGQNSGNTIYF. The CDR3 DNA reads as TGTGCCAGCAGCGCCGGACAGAACTCTGGAAACACCATATATTTT.

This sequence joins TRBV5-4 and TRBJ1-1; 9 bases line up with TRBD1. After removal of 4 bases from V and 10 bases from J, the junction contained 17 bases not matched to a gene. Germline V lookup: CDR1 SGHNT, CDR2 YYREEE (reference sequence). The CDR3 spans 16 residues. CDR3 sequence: CASSQATGTGMSSAFF. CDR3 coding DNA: TGTGCCAGCAGCCAAGCTACCGGGACAGGGATGAGTTCAGCTTTCTTT.

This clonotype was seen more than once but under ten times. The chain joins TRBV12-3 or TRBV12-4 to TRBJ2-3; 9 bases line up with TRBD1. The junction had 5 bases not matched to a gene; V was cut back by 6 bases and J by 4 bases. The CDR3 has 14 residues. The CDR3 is CASRGQGGSDTQYF. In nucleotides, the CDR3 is TGTGCCAGCAGGGGACAGGGCGGATCAGATACGCAGTATTTT.

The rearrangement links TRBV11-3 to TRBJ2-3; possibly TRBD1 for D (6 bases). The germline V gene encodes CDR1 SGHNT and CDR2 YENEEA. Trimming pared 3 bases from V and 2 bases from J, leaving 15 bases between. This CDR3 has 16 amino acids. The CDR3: CASSLGQADYTDTQYF. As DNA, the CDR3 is TGTGCCAGCAGCTTGGGACAAGCAGATTACACAGATACGCAGTATTTT.

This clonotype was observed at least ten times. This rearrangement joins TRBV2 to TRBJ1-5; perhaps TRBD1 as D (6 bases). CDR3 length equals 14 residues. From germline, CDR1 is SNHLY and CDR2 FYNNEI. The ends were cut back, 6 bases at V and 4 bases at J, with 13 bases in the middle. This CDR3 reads CASRAGAGNQPQHF. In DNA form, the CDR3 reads TGTGCCAGCAGGGCAGGGGCCGGGAATCAGCCCCAGCATTTT. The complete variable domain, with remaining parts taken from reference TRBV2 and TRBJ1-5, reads EPEVTQTPSHQVTQMGQEVILRCVPISNHLYFYWYRQILGQKVEFLVSFYNNEISEKSEIFDDQFSVERPDGSNFTLKIRSTKLEDSAMYFCASRAGAGNQPQHFGDGTRLSIL.

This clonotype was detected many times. CDR3 sequence (DNA): TGTGCCAGCAGCCCGTACCCCCCACAAAGACATACGCAGTATTTT. Encoded protein: CASSPYPPQRHTQYF. This rearrangement joins TRBV7-2 to TRBJ2-3; D unclear. V dropped 5 bases and J dropped 7 bases, with 19 bases sitting between them. Germline V gene sequence: CDR1 SGHTA, CDR2 FQGNSA. The CDR3 loop spans 15 amino acids.

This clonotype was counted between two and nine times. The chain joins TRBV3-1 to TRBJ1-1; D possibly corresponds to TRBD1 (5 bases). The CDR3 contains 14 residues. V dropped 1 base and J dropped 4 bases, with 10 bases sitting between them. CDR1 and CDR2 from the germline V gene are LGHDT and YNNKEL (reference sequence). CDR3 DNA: TGTGCCAGCAGCCAAGGTGGCGGGACCACTGAAGCTTTCTTT. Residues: CASSQGGGTTEAFF.

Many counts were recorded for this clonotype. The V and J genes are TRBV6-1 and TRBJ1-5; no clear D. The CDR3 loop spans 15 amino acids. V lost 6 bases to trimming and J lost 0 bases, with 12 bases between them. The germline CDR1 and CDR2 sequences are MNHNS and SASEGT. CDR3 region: CASSATDGSNQPQHF. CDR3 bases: TGTGCCAGCAGCGCAACAGACGGTAGCAATCAGCCCCAGCATTTT.

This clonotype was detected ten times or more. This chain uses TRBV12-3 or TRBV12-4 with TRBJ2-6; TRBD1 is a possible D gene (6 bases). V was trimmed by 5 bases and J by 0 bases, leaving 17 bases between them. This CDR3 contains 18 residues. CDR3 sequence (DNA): TGTGCCAGCAGTCCCATACAGGGCTCTTACTCTGGGGCCAACGTCCTGACTTTC. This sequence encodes CASSPIQGSYSGANVLTF.

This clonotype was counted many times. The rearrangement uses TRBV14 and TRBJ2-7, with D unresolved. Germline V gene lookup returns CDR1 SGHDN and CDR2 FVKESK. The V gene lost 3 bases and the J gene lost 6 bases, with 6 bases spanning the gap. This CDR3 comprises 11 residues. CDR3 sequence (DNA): TGTGCCAGCAGCCATTCTTTCGAGCAGTACTTC. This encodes CASSHSFEQYF. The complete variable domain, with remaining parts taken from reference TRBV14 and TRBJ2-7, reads EAGVTQFPSHSVIEKGQTVTLRCDPISGHDNLYWYRRVMGKEIKFLLHFVKESKQDESGMPNNRFLAERTGGTYSTLKVQPAELEDSGVYFCASSHSFEQYFGPGTRLTVT.

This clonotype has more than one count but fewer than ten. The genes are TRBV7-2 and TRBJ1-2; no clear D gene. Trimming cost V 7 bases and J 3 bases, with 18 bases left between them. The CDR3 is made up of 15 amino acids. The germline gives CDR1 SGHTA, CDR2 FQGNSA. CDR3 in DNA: TGTGCCAGCACCGCCCTTAGAGGCTGGGACTATGGCTACACCTTC. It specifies CASTALRGWDYGYTF.

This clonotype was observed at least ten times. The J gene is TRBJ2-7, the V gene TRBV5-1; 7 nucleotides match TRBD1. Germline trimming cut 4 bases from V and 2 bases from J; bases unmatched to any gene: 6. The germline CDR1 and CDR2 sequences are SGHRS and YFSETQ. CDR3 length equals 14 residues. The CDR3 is CASSPGTVTYEQYF. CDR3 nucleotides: TGCGCCAGCAGCCCCGGGACAGTTACCTACGAGCAGTACTTC.

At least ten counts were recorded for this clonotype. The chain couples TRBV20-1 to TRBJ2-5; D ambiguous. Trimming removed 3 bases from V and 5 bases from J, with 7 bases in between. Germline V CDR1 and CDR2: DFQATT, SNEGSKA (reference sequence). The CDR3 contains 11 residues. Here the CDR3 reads CSARLGETQYF. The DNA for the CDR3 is TGCAGTGCTAGGTTGGGGGAGACCCAGTACTTC.

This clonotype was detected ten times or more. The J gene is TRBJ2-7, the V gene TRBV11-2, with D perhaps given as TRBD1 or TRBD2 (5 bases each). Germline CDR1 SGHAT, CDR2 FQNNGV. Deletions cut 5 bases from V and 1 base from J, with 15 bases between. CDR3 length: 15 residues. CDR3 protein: CASSLEPWGSYEQYF. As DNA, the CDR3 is TGTGCCAGCAGCCTCGAGCCCTGGGGGTCCTACGAGCAGTACTTC.